These 23 T cell receptor beta chains were sequenced from one sample in a study of T cells in localized non-small cell lung cancer. Sequencing was performed with immunoSEQ multiplex PCR; in TCRdb, only in-frame clones are kept and a portion is missing. The sample has tens of thousands of clones; around 87% are singletons. The sample was peripheral blood, taken before any cancer treatment. These receptors originate from a man aged 18 to 50 with stage I lung adenocarcinoma.

The chain links TRBV6-5 to TRBJ1-2; tentatively, D is TRBD1 (5 bases). CDR3 length: 15 amino acids. Trimming pared 1 base from V and 4 bases from J, leaving 13 bases between. The germline V gene has CDR1 MNHEY and CDR2 SVGAGI. The CDR3 DNA is TGTGCCAGCAGTTACTTGGGGGAGGCTAGCTATGGCTACACCTTC. Translation gives CASSYLGEASYGYTF.

The gene calls are TRBV18 and TRBJ2-2; 10 bases fit TRBD1. Germline-derived CDR1 and CDR2 are KGHSH and LQKENI. With 1 base clipped from V and 5 bases from J, the junction kept 7 bases outside the gene matches. The CDR3 sequence is 17 residues long. The CDR3 region is CASSPLVGTGVTGELFF. CDR3 DNA: TGTGCCAGCTCACCACTCGTCGGGACAGGGGTAACCGGGGAGCTGTTTTTT.

A note on this clone: Other DNA sequences from this sample encode an identical CDR3 as well. V usage is TRBV4-3 and J usage is TRBJ2-3; D is unclear. The CDR3 length is 15 residues. Germline assignment: CDR1 LGHNA and CDR2 YSLEER. The V end lost 1 base, the J end lost 3 bases, and 11 bases lay between the germline ends. CDR3 protein: CASSQGLGSTDTQYF. The CDR3 DNA reads TGCGCCAGCAGCCAAGGACTGGGATCTACAGATACGCAGTATTTT.

This CDR3 is CASGLPGSRGSSGEQFF. The CDR3 DNA sequence: TGTGCTAGTGGTTTACCGGGATCCAGGGGGTCCTCGGGTGAGCAGTTCTTC. J is TRBJ2-1 and V is TRBV12-5; 7 nucleotides agree with TRBD1. The CDR3 has 17 amino acids. V shed 3 bases and J 9 bases; nucleotides not matched to a gene: 17. Looked up from germline, CDR1 is LGHNT and CDR2 is FRNRAP.

A single count supports this clone. V gene TRBV6-5 combines with J gene TRBJ2-7, with D maybe TRBD2 (6 bases). The CDR3 is made up of 11 amino acids. Trimming stripped 10 bases from V and 2 bases from J, with 9 bases between. The germline gives CDR1 MNHEY, CDR2 SVGAGI. The DNA of the CDR3 is TGTGCCACGGGGGAAACCTACGAGCAGTACTTC. It encodes CATGETYEQYF.

The rearrangement uses TRBV25-1 and TRBJ2-5; a weak D match, TRBD2 (6 bases). The CDR3 is made up of 14 amino acids. The ends were cut back, 4 bases at V and 2 bases at J, with 11 bases in the middle. Looked up from germline, CDR1 is MGHDK and CDR2 is SYGVNS. CDR3 in DNA: TGTGCCAGCAGTGGCTACCGGGAGCAAGAGACCCAGTACTTC. Translating it yields CASSGYREQETQYF.

This clone was picked up one time. The CDR3 loop is CASGLVADNQPQHF. DNA for the CDR3: TGTGCTAGTGGTTTGGTAGCGGACAATCAGCCCCAGCATTTT. The V gene is TRBV12-5, the J gene TRBJ1-5; D is unresolved. V shed 0 bases and J shed 3 bases, with 6 bases lying between them. The CDR3 length is 14 residues. Germline CDR1 is LGHNT and CDR2 is FRNRAP.

The chain employs TRBV5-6 and TRBJ1-1; D is ambiguous. Per germline, CDR1 SGHDT and CDR2 YYEEEE. The CDR3 runs 16 residues. V was cut by 0 bases and J by 1 base, with 13 bases left in between. For the CDR3, the DNA is TGTGCCAGCAGCTTGGGCATTGAGGCCCCGAACACTGAAGCTTTCTTT. Protein sequence: CASSLGIEAPNTEAFF.

Only a few counts were recorded for this clone. The chain employs TRBV28 and TRBJ1-1; D is ambiguous. The CDR3 is made up of 11 amino acids. Germline V gives CDR1 MDHEN, CDR2 SYDVKM. The V and J ends lost 2 bases and 9 bases respectively, with 7 bases between them. The CDR3 nucleotides are TGTGCCAGCAGTTTAGGGAAAAAAGCTTTCTTT. It codes for CASSLGKKAFF. Full variable domain (remainder filled in from reference TRBV28 and TRBJ1-1): DVKVTQSSRYLVKRTGEKVFLECVQDMDHENMFWYRQDPGLGLRLIYFSYDVKMKEKGDIPEGYSVSREKKERFSLILESASTNQTSMYLCASSLGKKAFFGQGTRLTVV.

The genes are TRBV5-1 and TRBJ1-1; the D gene is possibly TRBD1 (5 bases). The ends were cut back, 3 bases at V and 3 bases at J, with 12 bases in the middle. Germline CDR1 SGHRS, CDR2 YFSETQ. The CDR3 length is 14 residues. The CDR3 protein is CASSSQGGYTEAFF. CDR3 nucleotides: TGCGCCAGCAGCTCCCAGGGAGGATACACTGAAGCTTTCTTT.

The CDR3 bases are TGTGCCTGGAGCTCGACAGGGGGAGAGCAGTACTTC. It is translated as CAWSSTGGEQYF. The chain combines TRBV30 with TRBJ2-7, with 9 bases matching TRBD1. This CDR3 is 12 amino acids long. Germline V gene lookup returns CDR1 GTSNPN and CDR2 SVGIG (reference sequence). The trim removed 3 bases at V and 7 bases at J, leaving 4 bases unmatched.

The J gene is TRBJ2-7, the V gene TRBV18; D remains unclear. The CDR3 is 13 amino acids. The V end was cut by 1 base, the J end by 2 bases, with 6 bases between. The germline V gene encodes CDR1 KGHSH and CDR2 LQKENI. The CDR3 region has the DNA TGTGCCAGCTCACCACAAACGACCTACGAGCAGTACTTC. Amino acids: CASSPQTTYEQYF.

V and J are TRBV25-1 and TRBJ1-2; D remains ambiguous. Germline CDR1 is MGHDK and CDR2 is SYGVNS. CDR3 size: 13 residues. Trimming left V 2 bases short and J 7 bases short, with 11 bases between. CDR3 coding DNA: TGTGCCAGCAGTGAAGATCCTAGGGTTGGCTACACCTTC. Translation: CASSEDPRVGYTF.

The genes are TRBV19 and TRBJ2-7; 9 nucleotides align to TRBD1. Per the germline V gene, CDR1 is LNHDA and CDR2 is SQIVND (reference sequence). The V gene end was trimmed by 3 bases and the J gene end by 2 bases; junction bases not matched to a gene: 8. There are 16 residues in the CDR3. The CDR3 nucleotides read TGTGCCAGTAGTATGGTTCCCGGGACAGGGACCTACGAGCAGTACTTC. Protein sequence: CASSMVPGTGTYEQYF.

Only one count was recorded for this clone. This chain uses TRBV2 with TRBJ1-6; D call uncertain. CDR1 is SNHLY, CDR2 FYNNEI, per germline. CDR3 length: 15 residues. The V end lost 2 bases, the J end lost 7 bases, and 12 bases lay between the germline ends. The CDR3 here is CASSERQSENSPLHF. The CDR3, as DNA: TGTGCCAGCAGTGAACGGCAGTCTGAGAATTCACCCCTCCACTTT.

The J gene is TRBJ1-1, the V gene TRBV7-2; 9 nucleotides line up with TRBD1. The germline V gene has CDR1 SGHTA and CDR2 FQGNSA. J lost 5 bases, V lost 7 bases, and 8 bases had no gene match. The CDR3 runs to 14 residues. The CDR3 DNA follows: TGTGCCAGCACCAGGGACAGGGCGAGTACTGAAGCTTTCTTT. Its protein product is CASTRDRASTEAFF.

The chain carries TRBV18 and TRBJ2-1; D is perhaps TRBD1 (6 bases). The V and J ends lost 6 bases and 2 bases respectively, with 14 bases between them. This CDR3 region has 15 residues. Germline CDR1 and CDR2: KGHSH and LQKENI. CDR3 bases: TGTGCCAGCTCTCACGGGCCAGGGGCCTACAATGAGCAGTTCTTC. This gives the protein CASSHGPGAYNEQFF.

By its share, this clone is medium-sized. V gene TRBV28 combines with J gene TRBJ1-6; TRBD1 matches 8 bases. There are 15 residues in the CDR3. CDR1 MDHEN and CDR2 SYDVKM come from the germline V gene. The ends lost 9 bases at V and 9 bases at J; junction bases unmatched: 13. The CDR3 region is CASATGEYRSSPLHF. CDR3 nucleotide sequence: TGTGCCAGTGCGACAGGGGAATATAGAAGTTCACCCCTCCACTTT. Using reference TRBV28 and TRBJ1-6 for the parts outside the CDR3, the full variable domain is DVKVTQSSRYLVKRTGEKVFLECVQDMDHENMFWYRQDPGLGLRLIYFSYDVKMKEKGDIPEGYSVSREKKERFSLILESASTNQTSMYLCASATGEYRSSPLHFGNGTRLTVT.

V gene TRBV15 combines with J gene TRBJ2-4, with 7 bases aligning to TRBD1. From germline, CDR1 is LNHNV and CDR2 YYDKDF (reference sequence). This CDR3 region has 15 residues. The J segment lost 8 bases and the V segment lost 5 bases, leaving 12 bases of the junction unmatched. The CDR3 reads CATSEVRRQGHIQYF. CDR3 sequence (DNA): TGTGCCACCAGCGAGGTGAGGAGACAGGGTCACATTCAGTACTTC.

V and J are TRBV10-3 and TRBJ1-1, with TRBD1 matching 7 bases. The CDR3 length is 17 residues. Germline loops: CDR1 ENHRY, CDR2 SYGVKD. The J segment lost 1 base and the V segment lost 3 bases, leaving 11 bases of the junction unmatched. In DNA, the CDR3 is TGTGCCATCAGTGACCCCGGGACAGCGGTTTCGAACACTGAAGCTTTCTTT. It specifies CAISDPGTAVSNTEAFF.

The rearrangement links TRBV19 to TRBJ2-4, with 9 positions matching TRBD1. The CDR3 runs 13 residues. The germline CDR1 and CDR2 sequences are LNHDA and SQIVND (reference sequence). With V trimmed by 4 bases and J by 7 bases, 2 bases remained unmatched. The CDR3 here is CASSTGQGNIQYF. CDR3 DNA: TGTGCCAGTAGTACCGGACAGGGGAACATTCAGTACTTC.

This chain joins TRBV11-2 and TRBJ2-7, with 9 bases fitting TRBD2. CDR3 length equals 17 residues. J was trimmed by 2 bases and V by 5 bases; bases with no gene match: 13. Germline values: CDR1 SGHAT, CDR2 FQNNGV. The CDR3: CASSEAVRASGAYEQYF. The CDR3 DNA follows: TGTGCCAGCAGCGAAGCCGTCCGGGCTAGCGGGGCCTACGAGCAGTACTTC.

The rearrangement joins TRBV6-1 to TRBJ1-4; D is unclear. Per germline, CDR1 MNHNS and CDR2 SASEGT. The V end was cut by 6 bases, the J end by 4 bases, with 9 bases between. The CDR3 extends over 13 amino acids. CDR3 sequence (DNA): TGTGCCAGCAGGAAGAACATTAATGAAAAACTGTTTTTT. It translates to CASRKNINEKLFF.